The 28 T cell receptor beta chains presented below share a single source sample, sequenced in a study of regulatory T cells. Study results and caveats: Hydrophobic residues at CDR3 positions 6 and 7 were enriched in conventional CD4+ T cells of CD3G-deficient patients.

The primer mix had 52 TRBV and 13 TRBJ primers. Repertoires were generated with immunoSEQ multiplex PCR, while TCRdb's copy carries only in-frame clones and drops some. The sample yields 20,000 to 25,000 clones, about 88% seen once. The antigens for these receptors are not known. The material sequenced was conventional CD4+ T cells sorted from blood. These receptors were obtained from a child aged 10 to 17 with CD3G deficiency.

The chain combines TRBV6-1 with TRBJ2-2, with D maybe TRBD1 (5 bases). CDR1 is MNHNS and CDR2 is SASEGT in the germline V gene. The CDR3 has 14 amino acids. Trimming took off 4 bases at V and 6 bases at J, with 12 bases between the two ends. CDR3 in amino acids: CASSVRGKAGELFF. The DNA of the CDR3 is TGTGCCAGCAGTGTAAGGGGAAAGGCCGGGGAGCTGTTTTTT.

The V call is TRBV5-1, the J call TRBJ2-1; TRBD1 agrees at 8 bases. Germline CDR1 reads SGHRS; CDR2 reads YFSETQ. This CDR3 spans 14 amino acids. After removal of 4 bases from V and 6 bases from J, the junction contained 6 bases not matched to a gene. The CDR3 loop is CASSKGQGSNEQFF. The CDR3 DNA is TGCGCCAGCAGCAAAGGACAGGGTAGCAATGAGCAGTTCTTC.

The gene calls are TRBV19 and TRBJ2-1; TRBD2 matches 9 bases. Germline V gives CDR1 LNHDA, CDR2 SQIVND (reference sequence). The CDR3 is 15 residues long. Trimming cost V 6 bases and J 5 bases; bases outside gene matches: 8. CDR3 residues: CASSPMGLAHNEQFF. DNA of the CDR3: TGTGCCAGTAGCCCGATGGGACTAGCTCACAATGAGCAGTTCTTC.

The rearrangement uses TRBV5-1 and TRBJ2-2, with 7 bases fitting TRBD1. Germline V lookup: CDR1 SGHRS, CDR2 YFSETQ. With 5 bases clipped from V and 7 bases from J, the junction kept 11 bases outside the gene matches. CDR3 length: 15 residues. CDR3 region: CASSPQGQFHGELFF. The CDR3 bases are TGCGCCAGCAGTCCCCAGGGACAGTTTCACGGGGAGCTGTTTTTT.

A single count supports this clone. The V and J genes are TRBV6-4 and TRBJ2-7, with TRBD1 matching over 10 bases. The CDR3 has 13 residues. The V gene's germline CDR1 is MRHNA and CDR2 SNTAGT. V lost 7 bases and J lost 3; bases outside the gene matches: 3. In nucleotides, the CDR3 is TGTGCCAGCACCAGGACAGGGGGCTACGAGCAGTACTTC. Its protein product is CASTRTGGYEQYF.

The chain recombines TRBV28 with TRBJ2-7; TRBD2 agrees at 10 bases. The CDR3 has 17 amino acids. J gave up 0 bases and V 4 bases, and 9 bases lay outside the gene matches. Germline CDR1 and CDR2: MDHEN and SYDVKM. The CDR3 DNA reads TGTGCCAGCAGTTCGCCTTTACTAGCGGGACACTCCTACGAGCAGTACTTC. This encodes CASSSPLLAGHSYEQYF.

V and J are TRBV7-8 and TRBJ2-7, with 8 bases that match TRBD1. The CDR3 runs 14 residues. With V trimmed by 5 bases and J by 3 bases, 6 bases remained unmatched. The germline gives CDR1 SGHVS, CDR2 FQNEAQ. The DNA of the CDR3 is TGTGCCAGCAGCCTCGGACAGGGTGGCTACGAGCAGTACTTC. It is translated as CASSLGQGGYEQYF.

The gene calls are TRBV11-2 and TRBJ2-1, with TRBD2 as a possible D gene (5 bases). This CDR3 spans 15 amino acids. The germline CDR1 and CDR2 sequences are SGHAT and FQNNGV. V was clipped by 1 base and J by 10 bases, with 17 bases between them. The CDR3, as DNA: TGTGCCAGCAGCTTAGCTATAGTGGGGTCGGGGGAGCAGTTCTTC. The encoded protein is CASSLAIVGSGEQFF. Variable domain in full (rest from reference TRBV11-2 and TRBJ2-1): EAGVAQSPRYKIIEKRQSVAFWCNPISGHATLYWYQQILGQGPKLLIQFQNNGVVDDSQLPKDRFSAERLKGVDSTLKIQPAKLEDSAVYLCASSLAIVGSGEQFFGPGTRLTVL.

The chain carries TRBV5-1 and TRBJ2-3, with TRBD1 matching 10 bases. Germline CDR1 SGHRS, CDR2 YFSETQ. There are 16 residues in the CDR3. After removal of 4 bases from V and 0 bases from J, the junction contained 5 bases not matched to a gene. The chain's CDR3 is CASSRRDRGSTDTQYF. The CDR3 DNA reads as TGCGCCAGCAGCCGCCGGGACAGGGGCAGCACAGATACGCAGTATTTT.

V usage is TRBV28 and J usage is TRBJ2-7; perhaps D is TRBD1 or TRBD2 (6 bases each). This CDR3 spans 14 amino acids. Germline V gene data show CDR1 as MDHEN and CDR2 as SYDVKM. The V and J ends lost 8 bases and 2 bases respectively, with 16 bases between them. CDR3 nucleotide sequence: TGTGCCAGCCGGGGGTCACAGGGCGCCTACGAGCAGTACTTC. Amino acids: CASRGSQGAYEQYF.

CDR3 sequence: CASSRLAGGISYEQYF. CDR3 nucleotides: TGTGCCAGCAGTCGACTAGCGGGAGGCATTTCTTACGAGCAGTACTTC. V and J are TRBV28 and TRBJ2-7; TRBD2 matches at 13 bases. This CDR3 is built from 16 residues. V dropped 5 bases and J dropped 4; count of bases not matched to a gene: 8. Germline values: CDR1 MDHEN, CDR2 SYDVKM.

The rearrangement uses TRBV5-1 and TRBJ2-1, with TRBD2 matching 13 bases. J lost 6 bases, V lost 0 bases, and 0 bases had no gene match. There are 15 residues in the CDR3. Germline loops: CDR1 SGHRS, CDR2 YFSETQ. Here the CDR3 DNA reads TGCGCCAGCAGCTTGGGGACTAGCGGGAGCAATGAGCAGTTCTTC. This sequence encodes CASSLGTSGSNEQFF.

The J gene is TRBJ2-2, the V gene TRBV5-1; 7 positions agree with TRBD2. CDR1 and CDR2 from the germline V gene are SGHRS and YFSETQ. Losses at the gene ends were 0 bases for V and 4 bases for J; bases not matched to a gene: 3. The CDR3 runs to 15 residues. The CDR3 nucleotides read TGCGCCAGCAGCTTGGGGCTAGCGGTCACCGGGGAGCTGTTTTTT. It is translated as CASSLGLAVTGELFF.

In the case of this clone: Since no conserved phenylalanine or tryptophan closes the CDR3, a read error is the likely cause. The chain's CDR3 is CASSLDTDYEQYL. The DNA of the CDR3 is TGCGCCAGCAGCTTAGACACTGACTACGAGCAGTACCTC. The V gene is TRBV5-1, the J gene TRBJ2-7; no clear D. The length of the CDR3 is 13 residues. Germline CDR1 reads SGHRS; CDR2 reads YFSETQ. V shed 2 bases and J shed 3 bases, with 9 bases lying between them.

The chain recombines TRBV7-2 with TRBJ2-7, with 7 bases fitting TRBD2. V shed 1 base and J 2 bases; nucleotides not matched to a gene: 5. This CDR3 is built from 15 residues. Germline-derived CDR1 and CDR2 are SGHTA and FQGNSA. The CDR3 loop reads CASSLESSGTYEQYF. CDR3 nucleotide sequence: TGTGCCAGCAGCTTAGAGTCTAGCGGTACCTACGAGCAGTACTTC.

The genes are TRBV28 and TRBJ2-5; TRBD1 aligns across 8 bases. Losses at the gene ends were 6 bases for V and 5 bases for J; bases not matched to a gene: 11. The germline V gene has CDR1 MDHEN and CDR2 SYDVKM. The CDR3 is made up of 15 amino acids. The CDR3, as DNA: TGTGCCAGCAGACGAACAGGGGGTAGTTCGGAGACCCAGTACTTC. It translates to CASRRTGGSSETQYF.

This CDR3 reads CASSLEGTRDSSGNTIYF. In DNA form, the CDR3 reads TGTGCCAGCAGCTTAGAGGGGACCCGGGACAGCTCTGGAAACACCATATATTTT. The chain uses TRBV7-9 and TRBJ1-3, with 7 nucleotides matching TRBD1. The CDR3 sequence is 18 residues long. The J segment lost 0 bases and the V segment lost 1 base, leaving 9 bases of the junction unmatched. Germline lookup yields CDR1 SEHNR and CDR2 FQNEAQ (reference sequence).

The CDR3, as DNA: TGTGCCAGCAGCTCCTTCTTGGGTGGAGAGCAGTACTTC. It codes for CASSSFLGGEQYF. This rearrangement joins TRBV7-7 to TRBJ2-5; no clear D gene. Germline V gives CDR1 SSHAT, CDR2 FNYEAQ (reference sequence). Trimming left V 4 bases short and J 11 bases short, with 17 bases between. The CDR3 has 13 amino acids. The whole variable domain, remainder taken from reference TRBV7-7 and TRBJ2-5, is GAGVSQSPRYKVTKRGQDVTLRCDPISSHATLYWYQQALGQGPEFLTYFNYEAQPDKSGLPSDRFSAERPEGSISTLTIQRTEQRDSAMYRCASSSFLGGEQYFGPGTRLLVL.

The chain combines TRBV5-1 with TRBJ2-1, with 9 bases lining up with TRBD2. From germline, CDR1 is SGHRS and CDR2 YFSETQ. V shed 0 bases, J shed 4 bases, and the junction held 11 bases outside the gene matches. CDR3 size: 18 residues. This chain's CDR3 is CASSLAASGAGTYNEQFF. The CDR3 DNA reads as TGCGCCAGCAGCTTGGCAGCTAGCGGGGCGGGCACTTACAATGAGCAGTTCTTC. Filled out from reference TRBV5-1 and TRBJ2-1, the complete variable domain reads KAGVTQTPRYLIKTRGQQVTLSCSPISGHRSVSWYQQTPGQGLQFLFEYFSETQRNKGNFPGRFSGRQFSNSRSEMNVSTLELGDSALYLCASSLAASGAGTYNEQFFGPGTRLTVL.

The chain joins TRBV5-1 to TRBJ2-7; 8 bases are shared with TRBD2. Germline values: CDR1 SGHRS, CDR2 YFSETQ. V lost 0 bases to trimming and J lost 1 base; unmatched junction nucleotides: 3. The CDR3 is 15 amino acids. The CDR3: CASSLGLAGSYEQYF. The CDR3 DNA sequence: TGCGCCAGCAGCTTGGGGCTAGCGGGTTCCTACGAGCAGTACTTC. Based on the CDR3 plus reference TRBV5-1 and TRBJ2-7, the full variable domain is KAGVTQTPRYLIKTRGQQVTLSCSPISGHRSVSWYQQTPGQGLQFLFEYFSETQRNKGNFPGRFSGRQFSNSRSEMNVSTLELGDSALYLCASSLGLAGSYEQYFGPGTRLTVT.

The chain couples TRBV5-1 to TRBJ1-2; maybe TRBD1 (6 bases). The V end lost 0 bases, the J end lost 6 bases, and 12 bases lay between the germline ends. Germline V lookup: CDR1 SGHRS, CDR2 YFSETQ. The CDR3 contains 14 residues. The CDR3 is CASSLVSGEDGYTF. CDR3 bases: TGCGCCAGCAGCTTGGTTTCAGGGGAGGATGGCTACACCTTC.

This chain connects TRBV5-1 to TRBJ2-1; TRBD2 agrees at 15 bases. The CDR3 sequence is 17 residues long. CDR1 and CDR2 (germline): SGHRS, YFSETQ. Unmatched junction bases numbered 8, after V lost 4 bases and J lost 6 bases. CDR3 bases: TGCGCCAGCAGCCGGACTAGCGGGAGGGCAGGCAGCAATGAGCAGTTCTTC. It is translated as CASSRTSGRAGSNEQFF.

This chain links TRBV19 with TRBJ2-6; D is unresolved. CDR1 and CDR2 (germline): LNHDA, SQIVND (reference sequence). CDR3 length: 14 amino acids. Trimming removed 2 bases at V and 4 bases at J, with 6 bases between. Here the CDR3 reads CASSIRAGANVLTF. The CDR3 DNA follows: TGTGCCAGTAGTATAAGGGCAGGGGCCAACGTCCTGACTTTC. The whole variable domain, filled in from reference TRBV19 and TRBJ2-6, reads DGGITQSPKYLFRKEGQNVTLSCEQNLNHDAMYWYRQDPGQGLRLIYYSQIVNDFQKGDIAEGYSVSREKKESFPLTVTSAQKNPTAFYLCASSIRAGANVLTFGAGSRLTVL.

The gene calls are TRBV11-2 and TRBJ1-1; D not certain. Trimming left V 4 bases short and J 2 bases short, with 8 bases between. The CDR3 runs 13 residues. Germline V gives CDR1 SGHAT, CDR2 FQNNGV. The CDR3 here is CASSSTLNTEAFF. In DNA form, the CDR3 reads TGTGCCAGCAGCTCCACACTTAACACTGAAGCTTTCTTT.

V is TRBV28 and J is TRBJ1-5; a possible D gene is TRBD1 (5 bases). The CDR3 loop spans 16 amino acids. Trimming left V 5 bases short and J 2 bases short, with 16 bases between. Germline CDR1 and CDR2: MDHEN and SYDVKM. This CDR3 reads CASSRAQGAGNQPQHF. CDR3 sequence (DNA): TGTGCCAGCAGTCGAGCTCAGGGTGCTGGCAATCAGCCCCAGCATTTT. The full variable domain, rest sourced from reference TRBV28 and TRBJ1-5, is DVKVTQSSRYLVKRTGEKVFLECVQDMDHENMFWYRQDPGLGLRLIYFSYDVKMKEKGDIPEGYSVSREKKERFSLILESASTNQTSMYLCASSRAQGAGNQPQHFGDGTRLSIL.

The CDR3 DNA reads TGTGCCAGCAGTTCCCGGGCCGGGTATGGCTACACCTTC. It is translated as CASSSRAGYGYTF. The chain links TRBV27 to TRBJ1-2, with D unresolved. Trimming stripped 4 bases from V and 5 bases from J, with 11 bases between. Germline lookup yields CDR1 MNHEY and CDR2 SMNVEV (reference sequence). CDR3 length equals 13 residues.

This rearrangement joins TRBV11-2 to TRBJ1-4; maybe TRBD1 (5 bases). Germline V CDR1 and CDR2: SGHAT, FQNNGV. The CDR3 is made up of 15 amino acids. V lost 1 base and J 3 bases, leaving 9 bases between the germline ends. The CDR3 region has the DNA TGTGCCAGCAGCTTAGGCCTAGGGGCTAATGAAAAACTGTTTTTT. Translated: CASSLGLGANEKLFF.

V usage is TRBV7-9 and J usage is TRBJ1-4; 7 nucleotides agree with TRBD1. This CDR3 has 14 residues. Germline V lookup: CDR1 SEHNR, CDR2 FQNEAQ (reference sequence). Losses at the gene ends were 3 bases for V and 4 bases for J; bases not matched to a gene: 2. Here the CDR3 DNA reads TGTGCCAGCAGCTTGGGACAGATTAATGAAAAACTGTTTTTT. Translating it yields CASSLGQINEKLFF.